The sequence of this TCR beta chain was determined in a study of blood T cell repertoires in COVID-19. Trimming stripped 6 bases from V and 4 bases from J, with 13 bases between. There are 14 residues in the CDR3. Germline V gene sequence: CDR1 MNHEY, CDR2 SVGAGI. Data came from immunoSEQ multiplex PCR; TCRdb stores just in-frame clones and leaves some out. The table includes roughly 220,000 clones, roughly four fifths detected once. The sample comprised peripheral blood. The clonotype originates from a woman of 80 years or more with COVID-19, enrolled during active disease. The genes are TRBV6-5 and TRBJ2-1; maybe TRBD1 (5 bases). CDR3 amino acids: CASRRQAGYNEQFF. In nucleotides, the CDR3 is TGTGCCAGCAGGCGACAAGCAGGGTACAATGAGCAGTTCTTC.